This is a list of T cell receptor beta chains from one sample in a study of blood T cell repertoires in COVID-19. The assay was immunoSEQ multiplex PCR, and TCRdb's table has in-frame clones only and misses some. This sample yields about 150,000 clones, of which about 85% are seen a single time; roughly 4% belongs to the top ten. The sample comprised peripheral blood. Source of these receptors: a woman aged 55-70 years with active or convalescent COVID-19. Both conserved end residues are part of each CDR3. Each record gives: D gene, J gene, clone size, V gene, CDR3 DNA, CDR3 protein. A D gene is named only where the DNA matches it firmly. Rows give clone size only sometimes, using once, few, many, or a class for an expanded clone.

>TRBD2|TRBJ2-7|once|TRBV7-2
TGTGCCAGCAGCTTATCAGCGGGGGGGCTCTCATCCTACGAGCAGTACTTC
CASSLSAGGLSSYEQYF
>-|TRBJ2-5|-|TRBV10-3
TGTGCCATCAGTGAGGGGGAGTACCAAGAGACCCAGTACTTC
CAISEGEYQETQYF
>TRBD2|TRBJ2-1|-|TRBV2
TGTGCCAGCAGTGAAAGGACTAGCGGGGGGGCCCATGAGCAGTTCTTC
CASSERTSGGAHEQFF
>-|TRBJ1-1|-|TRBV29-1
TGCAGCGTTGAACTGGCAGGGTTTCGGACTGAAGCTTTCTTT
CSVELAGFRTEAFF
>-|TRBJ2-7|once|TRBV11-3
TGTGCCAGCAGCAGACAGGATTCCTACGAGCAGTACTTC
CASSRQDSYEQYF
>TRBD2|TRBJ2-1|-|TRBV4-1
TGCGCCAGCAGCCAAGGCGTTCTAGCGGCTCCCTACAATGAGCAGTTCTTC
CASSQGVLAAPYNEQFF
>-|TRBJ1-6|few|TRBV11-2
TGTGCCAGCAGCCAAACAGATTTCAATTCACCCCTCCACTTT
CASSQTDFNSPLHF
>TRBD1|TRBJ1-2|-|TRBV6-5
TGTGCCAGCAGCTACACAGACAGGGGAAAAGGCTACACCTTC
CASSYTDRGKGYTF
>-|TRBJ1-5|-|TRBV6-2/TRBV6-3
TGTGCCAGCAGCAAACCGATCGGGGGCAATCAGCCCCAGCATTTT
CASSKPIGGNQPQHF
>TRBD1|TRBJ1-2|-|TRBV25-1
TGTGCCAGCAGTGAGCAGGGGGGCTATGGCTACACCTTC
CASSEQGGYGYTF
>-|TRBJ2-7|-|TRBV20-1
TGCAGTGCTAGGACAGCCTACGAGCAGTACTTC
CSARTAYEQYF
>TRBD2|TRBJ2-5|-|TRBV7-2
TGTGCCAGCAGCCCGGCTAGCGGGCAAGAGACCCAGTACTTC
CASSPASGQETQYF
>TRBD1|TRBJ1-1|-|TRBV18
TGTGCCAGCGGGCCGGGACAGGGAAACACTGAAGCTTTCTTT
CASGPGQGNTEAFF
>-|TRBJ2-7|once|TRBV5-1
TGCGCCAGCAGCCAAGGGGCCGCCGGGGAGCAGTACTTC
CASSQGAAGEQYF
>-|TRBJ1-3|-|TRBV18
TGTGCCAGCTCGCCCGGGATCGGCCGGAGCTCTGGAAACACCATATATTTT
CASSPGIGRSSGNTIYF
>-|TRBJ2-2|few|TRBV10-1
TGCGCCAGCAGTCGGCAGGGCACCGGGGAGCTGTTTTTT
CASSRQGTGELFF
>TRBD1|TRBJ1-4|few|TRBV2
TGTGCCAGCAGTGAAGTTGGGACAGGGAATGAAAAACTGTTTTTT
CASSEVGTGNEKLFF
>TRBD1|TRBJ2-1|-|TRBV18
TGTGCCAGCTCACCAGGGACAGGGGTATCAGACAATGAGCAGTTCTTC
CASSPGTGVSDNEQFF
>TRBD1|TRBJ1-1|-|TRBV9
TGTGCCAGCAGCGTAGCCCCACAGGGGGTGGACACTGAAGCTTTCTTT
CASSVAPQGVDTEAFF
>-|TRBJ1-2|once|TRBV11-2
TGTGCCAGCAGCTTAGAGAGACGGGGGGACTATGGCTACACCTTC
CASSLERRGDYGYTF
>TRBD2|TRBJ2-2|-|TRBV6-2/TRBV6-3
TGTGCCAGCAGCGAGGGGCTAGCGGGGAGGACCGGGGAGCTGTTTTTT
CASSEGLAGRTGELFF
>TRBD2|TRBJ2-5|-|TRBV5-1
TGCGCCAGCAGCTTGACTAGCGGGGGACAAGAGACCCAGTACTTC
CASSLTSGGQETQYF
>-|TRBJ2-3|-|TRBV27
TGTGCCAGCAAAAGGTTGCTAGCTCCTTCGGGAAGCACAGATACGCAGTATTTT
CASKRLLAPSGSTDTQYF
>TRBD1|TRBJ2-4|-|TRBV6-2/TRBV6-3
TGTGCCAGCAGTCCAGGGGGAAACATTCAGTACTTC
CASSPGGNIQYF
>TRBD2|TRBJ2-2|-|TRBV5-1
TGCGCCAGCAGCAACCTGGGACTAGCGACTTTGAACACCGGGGAGCTGTTTTTT
CASSNLGLATLNTGELFF
>-|TRBJ1-2|-|TRBV7-2
TGTGCCAGCAGACCCCCGACGGGAACCTTCGACTATGGCTACACCTTC
CASRPPTGTFDYGYTF
>TRBD1|TRBJ1-4|-|TRBV19
TGTGCCAGTAGTAGGGACAGGGGGCGATTGGCTAATGAAAAACTGTTTTTT
CASSRDRGRLANEKLFF
>-|TRBJ1-4|-|TRBV5-8
TGTGCCAGCAGCTTGGGGGCGGGGCTGTCGGAAAAACTGTTTTTT
CASSLGAGLSEKLFF
>-|TRBJ1-2|few|TRBV6-5
TGTGCCAGCAGTTACCTCCACAGGGAGGGTGGCTACACCTTC
CASSYLHREGGYTF
>-|TRBJ1-1|-|TRBV2
TGTGCCAGCAGCGTAGGGGCAGACCACACTGAAGCTTTCTTT
CASSVGADHTEAFF